Listed below are T cell receptor beta chains from one sample, sequenced in a study of human T cells and chemical hapten exposure. TCRdb fed the RACE reads into MiXCR, producing one record per CDR3 protein. The sample yields more than 85,000 distinct CDR3 sequences, 9.2% seen once. The specimen was whole blood, collected in connection with sensitization to the hapten diphenylcyclopropenone (DPC). Receptors originate from a woman in her thirties or forties with alopecia areata. Some clones in this sample may be carry-over from other donors' samples. Each CDR3 is given with its conserved first and last residue. Fields, in order: J gene, CDR3 length, V gene, CDR3 protein.

TRBJ1-2 | 16 | TRBV20-1 | CSARDQAMGQQYGYTF
TRBJ2-6 | 17 | TRBV7-9 | CASSLGTGVSGANVLTF
TRBJ1-2 | 13 | TRBV29-1 | CSVEPSLTQTYTF
TRBJ1-1 | 14 | TRBV7-2 | CASSEGPGNTEAFF
TRBJ2-5 | 15 | TRBV6-2/TRBV6-3 | CASGRTSGAQETQYF
TRBJ1-1 | 14 | TRBV3-1 | CASSPLIHPTEAFF
TRBJ1-6 | 11 | TRBV12-3/TRBV12-4 | CASTYNSPLHF
TRBJ2-3 | 15 | TRBV7-2 | CASSRARQGSDTQYF
TRBJ2-1 | 11 | TRBV6-2/TRBV6-3 | CAATRGDEQFF
TRBJ2-5 | 15 | TRBV21-1 | CASSKVGGRKETQYF
TRBJ1-1 | 13 | TRBV7-9 | CASSLMTVPEAFF
TRBJ2-1 | 16 | TRBV11-2 | CASSWSPAEAYNEQFF
TRBJ1-3 | 13 | TRBV18 | CASSPPNGGTIYF
TRBJ2-2 | 13 | TRBV18 | CASSPVDTGELFF
TRBJ2-7 | 16 | TRBV4-3 | CASSQDRSGGSLEQYF
TRBJ2-7 | 13 | TRBV5-4 | CASSGGGSYEQYF
TRBJ2-1 | 12 | TRBV7-9 | CASSLGTNEQFF
TRBJ2-1 | 18 | TRBV7-6 | CASSSLPAGTGVIDEQFF
TRBJ1-1 | 18 | TRBV27 | CASSFMGSNRVGDTEAFF
TRBJ2-1 | 15 | TRBV12-5 | CASGTGLAGTGEQFF
TRBJ1-2 | 15 | TRBV5-1 | CASSPEMGATYGYTF
TRBJ1-6 | 16 | TRBV4-3 | CASSQRLDLGGSPLHF
TRBJ2-3 | 14 | TRBV10-3 | CAMKGAFPTDTQYF
TRBJ1-4 | 14 | TRBV20-1 | CSARWDRVNEKLFF
TRBJ1-1 | 13 | TRBV13 | CASSLWGNTEAFF
TRBJ2-7 | 12 | TRBV6-6 | CAGGQTTYEQYF
TRBJ2-3 | 14 | TRBV29-1 | CSVRSGFYTDTQYF
TRBJ2-1 | 16 | TRBV7-9 | CASSKIWRSSYNEQFF
TRBJ1-3 | 12 | TRBV29-1 | CSAGTSGNTIYF
TRBJ2-7 | 15 | TRBV7-2 | CASSLFTGAKGEQYF
TRBJ2-7 | 11 | TRBV29-1 | CSAGTGGEQYF
TRBJ2-5 | 14 | TRBV24-1 | CATSEGGLGETQYF
TRBJ2-1 | 16 | TRBV5-1 | CASRPGGSGSYNEQFF
TRBJ2-7 | 14 | TRBV15 | CATSREGQAYEQYF
TRBJ1-3 | 15 | TRBV27 | CASSPTGITGNTIYF
TRBJ2-1 | 15 | TRBV6-1 | CASSEAGSLIYEQFF
TRBJ2-7 | 15 | TRBV20-1 | CSANEIGTGIDEQYF
TRBJ1-1 | 12 | TRBV29-1 | CSVEGGGLGAFF
TRBJ2-7 | 16 | TRBV5-1 | CASSSHTSGPPYEQYF
TRBJ2-1 | 14 | TRBV20-1 | CSAPPSGGANEQFF
TRBJ2-7 | 16 | TRBV4-1 | CASSQDLWGGDYEQYF
TRBJ2-3 | 14 | TRBV28 | CASNEGSGTDTQYF
TRBJ1-1 | 14 | TRBV10-2 | CASSEWGGKTEAFF
TRBJ1-5 | 14 | TRBV19 | CASSLQGGNQPQHF
TRBJ1-5 | 14 | TRBV25-1 | CASSGTGSNQPQHF
TRBJ2-7 | 15 | TRBV27 | CASSSRLAATYEQYF
TRBJ2-5 | 16 | TRBV7-2 | CASSLVLAGGMETQYF
TRBJ2-1 | 14 | TRBV7-8 | CASNPRGRSNEQFF
TRBJ2-2 | 12 | TRBV14 | CASSQRTGELFF
TRBJ1-1 | 15 | TRBV6-5 | CAGSYSGTLSTEAFF
TRBJ1-2 | 14 | TRBV30 | CAWTRDRGQHGYTF
TRBJ1-1 | 13 | TRBV2 | CASSVGWNTEAFF
TRBJ1-1 | 15 | TRBV12-3/TRBV12-4 | CASSFSGTGGTEAFF